This T cell receptor (beta chain) was recovered during a study of shared clonotypes between healthy human individuals. Study information: Each donor contributed plates that comprised three CD4 naive, three CD4 memory, two CD8 naive and one CD8 memory.

Whole-study results and caveats: Sorted-subset sequencing, rarefaction showed, was incomplete despite large depth.

Using immunoSEQ multiplex PCR, the repertoire was profiled, and TCRdb retains in-frame clones only, with some absent. The sample lists roughly 640,000 clones, over 65% occurring once. This CDR3 has 14 residues. CDR1 and CDR2 (germline): SEHNR, FQNEAQ (reference sequence). Deletions cut 5 bases from V and 5 bases from J, with 13 bases between. Every one of the donors was a Caucasian adult that lived in Nashville, Tennessee. This clone turned up a few times. Its specificity is not known. Sequenced: memory CD4+ T cells sorted from blood. Subset denoted: CD45RA-negative fraction. The sequence was collected from a woman aged 30 to 39 in good health. The chain carries TRBV7-9 and TRBJ2-1, with D perhaps matching TRBD2 (5 bases). The CDR3 DNA reads as TGTGCCAGCAGCGAGTGGCGGGTAGACAATGAGCAGTTCTTC. Residues: CASSEWRVDNEQFF.